These 32 T cell receptor beta chains came from one sample sequenced in a study of CD8 T cells in ankylosing spondylitis (dated by TCRdb to between 2016 and 2019). What the authors observed across the whole study: Blood from ankylosing spondylitis patients appeared to be characterized by a TCR beta motif made up of seven or eight highly homologous amino acid variants.

What these receptors recognize is not known. Library preparation was by 5' RACE. Instrument on record: Illumina HiSeq 2500. The public reads were run again by TCRdb, first through fastp at Q25 and then through MiXCR, and only productive beta chains were kept. Rows with a matching CDR3 protein are joined into one entry that keeps the most common DNA and genes. The sample contains 500,000 to 550,000 distinct CDR3 sequences, roughly 12% of them found a single time. Together, the top ten hold around 6.8% of the sample. Sample: blood, either unsorted or a sorted T cell fraction (not recorded which). The origin of the receptors is a male donor with ankylosing spondylitis.

This clonotype showed up just a few times. The chain employs TRBV7-2 and TRBJ2-7, with D maybe TRBD2 (6 bases). Trimming stripped 4 bases from V and 7 bases from J, with 26 bases between. The germline V gene has CDR1 SGHTA and CDR2 FQGNSA. The CDR3 sequence is 17 residues long. The CDR3 DNA reads as TGTGCCAGCAGCTCCCTAATCTCAAGCGGGTTTGTTTTGGAGCAGTACTTC. Translating it yields CASSSLISSGFVLEQYF.

This clonotype has just a few counts. V gene TRBV3-1 combines with J gene TRBJ1-5, with TRBD1 identical over 7 bases. The CDR3 has 18 residues. The V gene's germline CDR1 is LGHDT and CDR2 YNNKEL (reference sequence). Trimming removed 1 base from V and 2 bases from J; junction bases left unmatched: 11. The CDR3 loop reads CASSQGIQGRIGNQPQHF. The CDR3 nucleotides read TGTGCCAGCAGCCAAGGGATACAGGGGCGAATCGGCAATCAGCCCCAGCATTTT.

This clonotype showed up just a few times. The chain links TRBV20-1 to TRBJ2-7; weak D call: TRBD1 (5 bases). The germline gives CDR1 DFQATT, CDR2 SNEGSKA (reference sequence). V lost 6 bases and J 3 bases, leaving 18 bases between the germline ends. The CDR3 consists of 14 residues. DNA for the CDR3: TGCAGTGCCCTGGGGCAGTTCCGCTACTACGAGCAGTACTTC. This encodes CSALGQFRYYEQYF.

This clonotype was counted between two and nine times. The V and J genes are TRBV25-1 and TRBJ2-7; D tentatively reads TRBD1 or TRBD2 (5 bases each). The V gene lost 3 bases and the J gene lost 7 bases, with 19 bases spanning the gap. Germline CDR1 MGHDK, CDR2 SYGVNS. The CDR3 consists of 15 residues. Written as DNA, the CDR3 is TGTGCCAGCAGTGACCCTCGGGACGCTGCGGGTGAGCAGTACTTC. Its translation is CASSDPRDAAGEQYF.

This clonotype turned up a few times. This chain joins TRBV5-1 and TRBJ2-1, with D maybe TRBD2 (6 bases). The germline V and J ends were trimmed by 2 bases and 6 bases, with 12 bases remaining between them. The CDR3 covers 14 residues. CDR1 SGHRS and CDR2 YFSETQ come from the germline V gene. CDR3 bases: TGCGCCAGCAGCTTAAGACTAGACGGCAATGAGCAGTTCTTC. It translates to CASSLRLDGNEQFF.

This clonotype was detected a few times. The gene calls are TRBV12-3 or TRBV12-4 and TRBJ2-6, with 7 bases identical to TRBD1. This CDR3 contains 18 residues. With 7 bases clipped from V and 1 base from J, the junction kept 13 bases outside the gene matches. Here the CDR3 DNA reads TGTGCCAGCAAGAGACCGGGACAGCTGTTATCTGGGGCCAACGTCCTGACTTTC. It translates to CASKRPGQLLSGANVLTF.

This clonotype was detected a few times. V usage is TRBV7-9 and J usage is TRBJ2-1, with D perhaps matching TRBD1 (5 bases). CDR1 is SEHNR, CDR2 FQNEAQ, per germline (reference sequence). The CDR3 extends over 16 amino acids. Trimming stripped 5 bases from V and 7 bases from J, with 21 bases between. The CDR3 sequence is CASSPGLMAGRNEQFF. In nucleotides, the CDR3 is TGTGCCAGCAGCCCGGGCCTGATGGCAGGGCGGAATGAGCAGTTCTTC.

The chain links TRBV20-1 to TRBJ1-1; D is uncertain. Germline assignment: CDR1 DFQATT and CDR2 SNEGSKA (reference sequence). Between the trimmed V and J ends, which lost 0 bases and 3 bases, there was a span of 14 bases. This CDR3 has 15 amino acids. The CDR3: CSARDQRNQDTEAFF. The CDR3 DNA reads TGCAGTGCTAGAGATCAGAGGAATCAGGACACTGAAGCTTTCTTT.

The chain links TRBV29-1 to TRBJ2-3; 7 bases line up with TRBD2. With 1 base clipped from V and 5 bases from J, the junction kept 9 bases outside the gene matches. Germline V gene sequence: CDR1 SQVTM, CDR2 ANQGSEA. The CDR3 runs 15 residues. CDR3 loop: CSVEGWDGRRDTQYF. The CDR3 DNA is TGCAGCGTTGAAGGGTGGGACGGGAGGCGAGATACGCAGTATTTT.

The chain employs TRBV15 and TRBJ2-7; D is unresolved. The CDR3 totals 14 residues. Germline V gives CDR1 LNHNV, CDR2 YYDKDF (reference sequence). V lost 1 base and J lost 0, with 7 bases in between. Here the CDR3 reads CATSRVGYSYEQYF. The CDR3 bases are TGTGCCACCAGCAGAGTTGGGTACTCCTACGAGCAGTACTTC.

This clonotype appeared a few times. The chain links TRBV11-1 to TRBJ2-3; 11 nucleotides line up with TRBD2. Trimming removed 5 bases from V and 5 bases from J; junction bases left unmatched: 15. The CDR3 is made up of 18 amino acids. Looked up from germline, CDR1 is SGHAT and CDR2 is FQDESV (reference sequence). As DNA, the CDR3 is TGTGCCAGCAGCCCTCAACTAGCGGGAGTCGATAAGGGAGATACGCAGTATTTT. Translation: CASSPQLAGVDKGDTQYF.

This chain links TRBV7-9 with TRBJ1-4; D is unresolved. The CDR3 runs 11 residues. Trimming shortened V by 8 bases and J by 8 bases, and 9 bases separated the two germline ends. CDR1 is SEHNR, CDR2 FQNEAQ, per germline (reference sequence). The CDR3 reads CASSTSEKLFF. The CDR3 DNA follows: TGTGCCAGCTCCACAAGCGAAAAACTGTTTTTT.

This rearrangement joins TRBV7-9 to TRBJ2-1; 8 positions agree with TRBD2. V lost 2 bases to trimming and J lost 8 bases; unmatched junction nucleotides: 8. The CDR3 is 15 residues long. Germline CDR1 SEHNR, CDR2 FQNEAQ (reference sequence). The CDR3 nucleotides read TGTGCCAGCAGCTTATCCGGACTAGCCGAGGATGAGCAGTTCTTC. This translates into CASSLSGLAEDEQFF.

The chain links TRBV12-3 or TRBV12-4 to TRBJ1-1; 7 bases match TRBD1. CDR3 length: 14 residues. The trim removed 4 bases at V and 6 bases at J, leaving 8 bases unmatched. CDR3 in amino acids: CASSWGQHRAEAFF. The CDR3 coding sequence is TGTGCCAGCAGTTGGGGACAGCATCGCGCTGAAGCTTTCTTT.

The chain is built from TRBV11-3 and TRBJ1-6; D may be TRBD1 (5 bases). Per the germline V gene, CDR1 is SGHNT and CDR2 is YENEEA. The ends were cut back, 5 bases at V and 10 bases at J, with 18 bases in the middle. This CDR3 comprises 15 residues. The CDR3 sequence is CASSLGGGIESPLHF. The CDR3 region has the DNA TGTGCCAGCAGCCTAGGTGGGGGGATTGAATCACCCCTCCACTTT.

V is TRBV12-3 or TRBV12-4 and J is TRBJ1-5, with 7 positions matching TRBD1. Trimming removed 5 bases from V and 8 bases from J; junction bases left unmatched: 9. This CDR3 comprises 14 residues. The DNA for the CDR3 is TGTGCCAGCAGTATAAGGGGGCGGGGGAAGCCCCAGCATTTT. This encodes CASSIRGRGKPQHF.

This clonotype occurred a few times. This sequence joins TRBV15 and TRBJ1-5; D call uncertain. Germline CDR1 is LNHNV and CDR2 is YYDKDF (reference sequence). The CDR3 runs 16 residues. V shed 0 bases and J shed 0 bases, with 9 bases lying between them. DNA of the CDR3: TGTGCCACCAGCAGAGATAAAGGGTATAGCAATCAGCCCCAGCATTTT. Its translation is CATSRDKGYSNQPQHF.

The sample holds a few counts of this clonotype. The chain recombines TRBV10-3 with TRBJ2-7; D not resolved. The CDR3 is 13 residues long. From germline, CDR1 is ENHRY and CDR2 SYGVKD. Trimming shortened V by 4 bases and J by 4 bases, and 11 bases separated the two germline ends. This CDR3 reads CAISAGQLYEQYF. For the CDR3, the DNA is TGTGCCATCAGTGCGGGTCAGCTTTACGAGCAGTACTTC.

This clonotype was counted a few times. The V and J genes are TRBV20-1 and TRBJ1-6; no clear D gene. Germline V gene sequence: CDR1 DFQATT, CDR2 SNEGSKA (reference sequence). V was shortened by 0 bases and J by 5 bases, with 11 bases between the two germline ends. CDR3 length equals 15 residues. Written as DNA, the CDR3 is TGCAGTGCTAGAGATCTTAGCCAAGATAATTCACCCCTCCACTTT. This gives the protein CSARDLSQDNSPLHF.

The chain carries TRBV20-1 and TRBJ2-7, with D maybe TRBD2 (5 bases). CDR1 DFQATT and CDR2 SNEGSKA come from the germline V gene (reference sequence). CDR3 length: 13 amino acids. V was cut by 3 bases and J by 6 bases, with 15 bases left in between. The CDR3 DNA is TGCAGTGCTAGCAGCGGTGGCCAGAGCGAGCAGTACTTC. Its protein product is CSASSGGQSEQYF.

This clonotype was seen more than once but under ten times. J is TRBJ1-1 and V is TRBV3-1, with D unclear. Trimming took 1 base from V and 1 from J, leaving 4 bases between them. The CDR3 consists of 13 residues. Germline V CDR1 and CDR2: LGHDT, YNNKEL (reference sequence). The CDR3: CASSQGTNTEAFF. The CDR3 nucleotides read TGTGCCAGCAGCCAAGGCACGAACACTGAAGCTTTCTTT.

The DNA for the CDR3 is TGCAGTGCTAGAGATCGTACAACCTACGAGCAGTACTTC. It encodes CSARDRTTYEQYF. The chain combines TRBV20-1 with TRBJ2-7; D remains unclear. The CDR3 consists of 13 residues. Germline lookup yields CDR1 DFQATT and CDR2 SNEGSKA (reference sequence). V gave up 0 bases and J gave up 2 bases, with 8 bases separating them.

About this clonotype itself: A much larger clone sits a single nucleotide away, making a read error possible. This chain links TRBV29-1 with TRBJ2-1, with D uncertain. V lost 3 bases and J 7 bases, leaving 7 bases between the germline ends. This CDR3 is built from 11 residues. Germline V gene data show CDR1 as SQVTM and CDR2 as ANQGSEA. The CDR3 DNA sequence: TGCAGCGTTGATTCCTGGAATGAGCAGTTCTTC. Its protein is CSVDSWNEQFF.

The table lists this clonotype with a few counts. The V call is TRBV7-8, the J call TRBJ2-1; D not resolved. Germline CDR1 reads SGHVS; CDR2 reads FQNEAQ. The CDR3 runs 13 residues. V was pared by 1 base and J by 10 bases, with 11 bases between. CDR3: CASSLDLIKEQFF. CDR3 sequence (DNA): TGTGCCAGCAGCTTAGACCTGATTAAAGAGCAGTTCTTC.

Details on this clonotype: This could be a read error, since a much larger clone is one nucleotide away. The V and J genes are TRBV9 and TRBJ2-3; D is uncertain. Germline values: CDR1 SGDLS, CDR2 YYNGEE. This CDR3 region has 13 residues. V dropped 5 bases and J dropped 2 bases, with 9 bases sitting between them. For the CDR3, the DNA is TGTGCCAGCAGAGTCCCAATCACAGATACGCAGTATTTT. This encodes CASRVPITDTQYF. Variable domain in full (rest from reference TRBV9 and TRBJ2-3): DSGVTQTPKHLITATGQRVTLRCSPRSGDLSVYWYQQSLDQGLQFLIQYYNGEERAKGNILERFSAQQFPDLHSELNLSSLELGDSALYFCASRVPITDTQYFGPGTRLTVL.

The CDR3 region has the DNA TGCAGTGCCCAGCTAGGAGGGGCGAACACCGGGGAGCTGTTTTTT. This encodes CSAQLGGANTGELFF. The chain is built from TRBV20-1 and TRBJ2-2, with a tentative D call TRBD2 (6 bases). Per the germline V gene, CDR1 is DFQATT and CDR2 is SNEGSKA (reference sequence). The V gene lost 6 bases and the J gene lost 0 bases, with 14 bases spanning the gap. This CDR3 region has 15 residues.

V gene TRBV21-1 combines with J gene TRBJ1-1; TRBD1, as called in the table, went unchecked against the DNA. TRBV21-1 is deemed a pseudogene. This CDR3 contains 15 residues. The CDR3 region has the DNA TGTGCCAGCAGCTTCTGCGGGACAAAGAACACTGAAGCTTTCTTT. Residues: CASSFCGTKNTEAFF.

This clonotype was counted at least ten times. The J gene is TRBJ1-2, the V gene TRBV20-1, with D possibly matching TRBD1 (5 bases). The germline gives CDR1 DFQATT, CDR2 SNEGSKA (reference sequence). The V end lost 3 bases, the J end lost 5 bases, and 10 bases lay between the germline ends. This CDR3 is built from 12 residues. The CDR3 here is CSASQGDYGYTF. The CDR3 DNA reads as TGCAGTGCTAGTCAGGGCGATTATGGCTACACCTTC.

This clonotype appeared a few times. This sequence joins TRBV3-1 and TRBJ2-7, with 8 bases lining up with TRBD2. The CDR3 covers 13 residues. The V and J ends lost 4 bases and 6 bases, in that order; junction bases with no gene match: 5. In germline, CDR1 is LGHDT, CDR2 YNNKEL (reference sequence). The DNA for the CDR3 is TGTGCCAGCAGCCGGGACGGGGGGGGCGAGCAGTACTTC. Protein product: CASSRDGGGEQYF.

The chain uses TRBV6-6 and TRBJ2-1, with D maybe TRBD2 (6 bases). The CDR3 is made up of 13 amino acids. V was pared by 9 bases and J by 7 bases, with 16 bases between. Germline CDR1 MNHNY, CDR2 SVGAGI (reference sequence). CDR3 residues: CASKDYRPNEQFF. CDR3 coding DNA: TGTGCCAGTAAGGACTACCGACCAAATGAGCAGTTCTTC.

At least ten counts were recorded for this clonotype. The chain combines TRBV5-1 with TRBJ1-2; D is undetermined. The V end was cut by 0 bases, the J end by 4 bases, with 13 bases between. Germline CDR1 is SGHRS and CDR2 is YFSETQ. The CDR3 is made up of 15 amino acids. The CDR3 reads CASSLDEASFYGYTF. The CDR3 nucleotides are TGCGCCAGCAGCTTGGATGAGGCATCGTTCTATGGCTACACCTTC.

This clonotype has more than one count but fewer than ten. V usage is TRBV4-2 and J usage is TRBJ2-6, with D tentatively TRBD2 (6 bases). The ends were cut back, 0 bases at V and 1 base at J, with 16 bases in the middle. The germline V gene encodes CDR1 LGHNA and CDR2 YNFKEQ. The CDR3 sequence is 19 residues long. CDR3 sequence reads: CASSQDGPRGLSGANVLTF. The CDR3, as DNA: TGTGCCAGCAGCCAAGATGGACCTCGGGGGTTATCTGGGGCCAACGTCCTGACTTTC.